These 10 T cell receptor beta chains came from one sample sequenced in a study of T cells in Graves' hyperthyroidism and ophthalmopathy. RNA transcripts served as the template for amplifying TCR beta CDR3 regions. HTBI primers were the set used in a first-round RT-PCR of the TCR CDR3. In TCRdb, the multiplex PCR reads were re-called with MiXCR into one record per CDR3 protein. The sample lists more than 150,000 distinct CDR3 sequences; about 17% were seen once. Sequenced: blood. These receptors came from a woman between 45 and 65 years old with Graves' hyperthyroidism.

The J gene is TRBJ1-4, the V gene TRBV6-2 or TRBV6-3, with D perhaps matching TRBD1 (5 bases). Germline V gene data show CDR1 as MNHEY and CDR2 as SVGEGT. This CDR3 has 13 residues. Trimming shortened V by 7 bases and J by 7 bases, and 13 bases separated the two germline ends. The CDR3 reads CASTLRDGEKLFF. CDR3 DNA: TGTGCCAGCACCCTAAGGGACGGTGAAAAACTGTTTTTT.

Regarding this clonotype: One junction end disagrees with the germline gene, perhaps due to a read error. The genes are TRBV20-1 and TRBJ2-3; no definite D call. Germline lookup yields CDR1 DFQATT and CDR2 SNEGSKA (reference sequence). The CDR3 is 13 residues long. The CDR3 DNA reads as TGCAGTGCCCTCCCTCTGAGCACAGATACGCGGTATTTT. Protein sequence: CSALPLSTDTRYF.

In this sample, this clonotype turned up many times. This chain joins TRBV19 and TRBJ2-7; the match to TRBD1 covers 7 bases. The germline V gene encodes CDR1 LNHDA and CDR2 SQIVND (reference sequence). V lost 3 bases and J lost 5; bases outside the gene matches: 4. CDR3 length equals 13 residues. The CDR3 region is CASSIDRAHEQYF. CDR3 DNA sequence: TGTGCCAGTAGTATCGACAGGGCCCACGAGCAGTACTTC.

This clonotype was counted many times. The rearrangement joins TRBV28 to TRBJ2-7; D is unclear. The CDR3 has 15 amino acids. CDR1 is MDHEN and CDR2 is SYDVKM in the germline V gene. Trimming took off 1 base at V and 2 bases at J, with 12 bases between the two ends. The CDR3 DNA follows: TGTGCCAGCAGTTTATTCCCGACACCCACCTACGAGCAGTACTTC. Translation: CASSLFPTPTYEQYF.

The sample holds a few counts of this clonotype. The chain has TRBV30 and TRBJ1-1; 7 positions match TRBD1. The length of the CDR3 is 13 residues. Germline V gene lookup returns CDR1 GTSNPN and CDR2 SVGIG (reference sequence). The junction had 4 bases not matched to a gene; V was cut back by 6 bases and J by 0 bases. CDR3 in amino acids: CACLGQMNTEAFF. CDR3 nucleotide sequence: TGTGCCTGCTTGGGACAGATGAACACTGAAGCTTTCTTT. The whole variable domain, filled in from reference TRBV30 and TRBJ1-1, reads SQTIHQWPATLVQPVGSPLSLECTVEGTSNPNLYWYRQAAGRGLQLLFYSVGIGQISSEVPQNLSASRPQDRQFILSSKKLLLSDSGFYLCACLGQMNTEAFFGQGTRLTVV.

V gene TRBV11-2 combines with J gene TRBJ2-7; either TRBD1 or TRBD2 may supply D (7 bases each). Germline V gene sequence: CDR1 SGHAT, CDR2 FQNNGV. CDR3 length: 14 residues. V shed 5 bases and J shed 4 bases, with 15 bases lying between them. The DNA for the CDR3 is TGTGCCAGCAGCCAGGGGGGGGGCGGGTACGAGCAGTACTTC. Residues: CASSQGGGGYEQYF.

The chain carries TRBV7-6 and TRBJ2-6, with a weak D call TRBD2 (5 bases). Germline V gene data show CDR1 as SGHVS and CDR2 as FNYEAQ. This CDR3 is 18 amino acids long. The V end was cut by 5 bases, the J end by 1 base, with 18 bases between. CDR3 in DNA: TGTGCCAGCAGCCCTTCTAGCCCCATTAGTTCTGGGGCCAACGTCCTGACTTTC. Protein: CASSPSSPISSGANVLTF.

This clonotype was counted at least ten times. This sequence joins TRBV10-1 and TRBJ1-1, with D uncertain. CDR3 size: 15 residues. The germline gives CDR1 WNHNN, CDR2 SYGVQD (reference sequence). V lost 5 bases to trimming and J lost 11 bases, with 24 bases between them. CDR3 bases: TGCGCCAGCAGTTCAAGCCAAGCCGGAGGAATCAAGGCTTTCTTT. Translating gives CASSSSQAGGIKAFF.

This clonotype was seen at least ten times. The chain uses TRBV10-3 and TRBJ1-2; TRBD1 is a possible D gene (5 bases). V lost 7 bases and J 0 bases, leaving 12 bases between the germline ends. This CDR3 is 14 amino acids long. Germline lookup yields CDR1 ENHRY and CDR2 SYGVKD. The chain's CDR3 is CAITTGPSNYGYTF. CDR3 sequence (DNA): TGTGCCATCACCACAGGTCCCTCTAACTATGGCTACACCTTC.

This clonotype was counted at least ten times. This chain uses TRBV7-6 with TRBJ1-1; no definite D call. The length of the CDR3 is 14 residues. V lost 1 base, J lost 7 bases, and 13 bases lay in between. The V gene's germline CDR1 is SGHVS and CDR2 FNYEAQ. The CDR3 nucleotides are TGTGCCAGCAGCTTAGAACAGACTGGTGGTGAAGCTTTCTTT. Protein sequence: CASSLEQTGGEAFF.